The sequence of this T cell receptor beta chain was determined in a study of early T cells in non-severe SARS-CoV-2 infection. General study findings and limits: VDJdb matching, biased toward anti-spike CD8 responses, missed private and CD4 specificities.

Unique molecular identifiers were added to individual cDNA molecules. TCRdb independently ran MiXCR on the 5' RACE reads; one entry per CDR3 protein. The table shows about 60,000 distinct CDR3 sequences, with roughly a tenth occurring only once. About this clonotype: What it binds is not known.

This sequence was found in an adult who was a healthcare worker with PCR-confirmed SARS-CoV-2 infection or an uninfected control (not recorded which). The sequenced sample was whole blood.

CDR3 protein: CSARDPPGADTQYF. DNA for the CDR3: TGCAGTGCTAGAGATCCTCCTGGCGCCGATACGCAGTATTTT. The chain links TRBV20-1 to TRBJ2-3; D unresolved. V was clipped by 0 bases and J by 6 bases, with 13 bases between them. The CDR3 consists of 14 residues. CDR1 is DFQATT, CDR2 SNEGSKA, per germline (reference sequence).